These 25 T cell receptor beta chains were sequenced from one sample in a study of blood T cells in healthy people across ages (dated by TCRdb to between 2015 and 2017). The library was produced with 5' RACE. Data came from an Illumina HiSeq 2500. A second roughly 6 to 11 cycle PCR used a sample-barcoded 5' primer and a J-beta primer mix. TCRdb applied fastp at Q25 and MiXCR to the public reads, then kept only in-frame beta chains. Every CDR3 protein is listed once, alongside the most common genes and DNA of its rows. This sample gives roughly 1,300,000 distinct CDR3 sequences in total; 59% of them show up just once. 6.5% to 8% of the sample is taken by the ten largest. Sequencing was carried out using blood. Every receptor here comes from a man aged 18 to 29 in good health.

The rearrangement links TRBV4-1 to TRBJ2-7, with a tentative D call TRBD1 (6 bases). CDR3 length: 14 amino acids. Trimming removed 2 bases at V and 7 bases at J, with 15 bases between. Germline V lookup: CDR1 MGHRA, CDR2 YSYEKL. CDR3 nucleotides: TGCGCCAGCAGCCAACCCTTGACAGGCGGGGAGCAGTACTTC. It yields the protein CASSQPLTGGEQYF.

V and J are TRBV19 and TRBJ2-1, with 7 bases aligning to TRBD2. CDR1 LNHDA and CDR2 SQIVND come from the germline V gene (reference sequence). This CDR3 is built from 15 residues. Trimming at V came to 3 bases and at J to 5 bases, leaving 7 bases not matched to a gene. For the CDR3, the DNA is TGTGCCAGTAGTATTATTCTAGCGGAAAACAATGAGCAGTTCTTC. It specifies CASSIILAENNEQFF.

This clonotype was seen more than once but under ten times. The gene calls are TRBV28 and TRBJ2-1, with unresolved D. This CDR3 is built from 12 residues. The V end was cut by 4 bases, the J end by 7 bases, with 8 bases between. The germline CDR1 and CDR2 sequences are MDHEN and SYDVKM. The CDR3 region has the DNA TGTGCCAGCAGTTATAAATGGAATGAGCAGTTCTTC. Its protein product is CASSYKWNEQFF.

The chain couples TRBV6-5 to TRBJ2-7; D uncertain. V shed 10 bases and J shed 1 base, with 20 bases lying between them. The CDR3 extends over 15 amino acids. The germline CDR1 and CDR2 sequences are MNHEY and SVGAGI. CDR3 nucleotides: TGTGCCACCTCCCAAGCGTGGGGTGGGTCCTACGAGCAGTACTTC. Translation: CATSQAWGGSYEQYF.

This clonotype was detected only a few times. V and J are TRBV7-9 and TRBJ2-5, with 9 bases fitting TRBD2. The J call is doubtful: the DNA matches TRBJ2-7 better. CDR3 length: 15 residues. CDR1 SEHNR and CDR2 FQNEAQ come from the germline V gene (reference sequence). This chain's CDR3 is CASSFSLAGAYEQYF. The CDR3 nucleotides read TGTGCCAGCAGCTTTTCCTTAGCGGGAGCCTACGAGCAGTACTTC.

The V and J genes are TRBV6-6 and TRBJ2-5; D might be TRBD1 or TRBD2, each matching 6 bases. This CDR3 has 13 amino acids. The germline V gene has CDR1 MNHNY and CDR2 SVGAGI (reference sequence). V shed 7 bases and J shed 5 bases, with 14 bases lying between them. This CDR3 is CASTGGGLETQYF. In nucleotides, the CDR3 is TGTGCCAGCACCGGTGGGGGGCTCGAGACCCAGTACTTC.

The chain couples TRBV29-1 to TRBJ2-2, with 7 positions matching TRBD1. The germline gives CDR1 SQVTM, CDR2 ANQGSEA. V trimming: 8 bases; J trimming: 5 bases; junction bases outside the gene matches: 11. CDR3 length: 14 amino acids. CDR3 protein: CSFRTGPITGELFF. The CDR3 region has the DNA TGCAGCTTCAGGACAGGTCCAATTACCGGGGAGCTGTTTTTT.

The chain carries TRBV12-3 or TRBV12-4 and TRBJ2-7, with 9 bases fitting TRBD1. V was pared by 6 bases and J by 4 bases, with 7 bases of the junction left unmatched. The CDR3 totals 14 residues. CDR3 nucleotide sequence: TGTGCCAGCAGGCATACGACAGGGGGGTACGAGCAGTACTTC. Its translation: CASRHTTGGYEQYF.

This clonotype was observed a handful of times. The DNA of the CDR3 is TGTGCCAGCAGCCCTCAGACAGGGGAGGACGAAAAACTGTTTTTT. It codes for CASSPQTGEDEKLFF. V is TRBV4-2 and J is TRBJ1-4; TRBD1 agrees at 8 bases. Germline V gene data show CDR1 as LGHNA and CDR2 as YNFKEQ. The CDR3 is 15 residues long. V lost 4 bases to trimming and J lost 8 bases; unmatched junction nucleotides: 9.

The chain uses TRBV13 and TRBJ2-4; TRBD1 matches at 9 bases. J was trimmed by 1 base and V by 1 base; bases with no gene match: 5. CDR3 length equals 17 residues. The germline V gene has CDR1 PRHDT and CDR2 FYEKMQ (reference sequence). The CDR3 loop is CASSLARTGVAKNIQYF. As DNA, the CDR3 is TGTGCCAGCAGCTTAGCCCGGACAGGGGTTGCCAAAAACATTCAGTACTTC.

The chain uses TRBV14 and TRBJ1-2, with unresolved D. The CDR3 contains 15 residues. Germline V lookup: CDR1 SGHDN, CDR2 FVKESK. Trimming removed 0 bases at V and 6 bases at J, with 14 bases between. CDR3 nucleotide sequence: TGTGCCAGCAGCCAAGAGTTGATCGAAATTCATGGCTACACCTTC. This encodes CASSQELIEIHGYTF. Drawing the rest from reference TRBV14 and TRBJ1-2, the complete variable domain is EAGVTQFPSHSVIEKGQTVTLRCDPISGHDNLYWYRRVMGKEIKFLLHFVKESKQDESGMPNNRFLAERTGGTYSTLKVQPAELEDSGVYFCASSQELIEIHGYTFGSGTRLTVV.

The chain recombines TRBV14 with TRBJ2-5, with TRBD2 matching 10 bases. Germline V CDR1 and CDR2: SGHDN, FVKESK. The trim removed 2 bases at V and 11 bases at J, leaving 8 bases unmatched. The CDR3 extends over 14 amino acids. CDR3 protein: CASSQLAGENEQYF. The CDR3 DNA follows: TGTGCCAGCAGCCAACTAGCGGGAGAGAATGAGCAGTACTTC. The complete variable domain, with remaining parts taken from reference TRBV14 and TRBJ2-5, reads EAGVTQFPSHSVIEKGQTVTLRCDPISGHDNLYWYRRVMGKEIKFLLHFVKESKQDESGMPNNRFLAERTGGTYSTLKVQPAELEDSGVYFCASSQLAGENEQYFGPGTRLLVL.

V and J are TRBV7-6 and TRBJ2-5; the D call may be TRBD1 or TRBD2 (5 bases each). Germline lookup yields CDR1 SGHVS and CDR2 FNYEAQ. V dropped 6 bases and J dropped 3 bases, with 17 bases sitting between them. The CDR3 contains 15 residues. The CDR3 nucleotides read TGTGCCAGCAGGGGTTCCGTCGGGACGGAAGAGACCCAGTACTTC. Translating gives CASRGSVGTEETQYF.

The chain joins TRBV29-1 to TRBJ2-5; D is ambiguous. The DNA end is more similar to TRBJ2-1, so the J call may be wrong. Germline loops: CDR1 SQVTM, CDR2 ANQGSEA. CDR3 size: 14 residues. CDR3: CSVEDVSYQETQFF. The CDR3 DNA sequence: TGCAGCGTTGAAGATGTCTCCTACCAAGAGACCCAGTTCTTC.

This clonotype was found a few times. This chain joins TRBV4-2 and TRBJ1-2; D is possibly TRBD1 (5 bases). The CDR3 sequence is 15 residues long. Germline V lookup: CDR1 LGHNA, CDR2 YNFKEQ. V gave up 0 bases and J gave up 3 bases, with 11 bases separating them. As DNA, the CDR3 is TGTGCCAGCAGCCAAGATTGGGGGGATCACTATGGCTACACCTTC. This encodes CASSQDWGDHYGYTF.

This clonotype was recorded only once. The V and J genes are TRBV20-1 and TRBJ1-5; 7 bases map to TRBD1. Germline V gene data show CDR1 as DFQATT and CDR2 as SNEGSKA (reference sequence). The length of the CDR3 is 15 residues. The junction had 7 bases not matched to a gene; V was cut back by 3 bases and J by 2 bases. CDR3 in amino acids: CSASKTGFGNQPQHF. The CDR3 DNA reads as TGCAGTGCTAGCAAGACAGGGTTCGGCAATCAGCCCCAGCATTTT.

J is TRBJ2-5 and V is TRBV3-1; D possibly matches TRBD1 or TRBD2 (5 bases each). This CDR3 comprises 17 residues. Germline V gene sequence: CDR1 LGHDT, CDR2 YNNKEL (reference sequence). V gave up 0 bases and J gave up 5 bases, with 19 bases separating them. CDR3 residues: CASSQDGWGLSLETQYF. Written as DNA, the CDR3 is TGTGCCAGCAGCCAAGATGGGTGGGGGTTGAGTTTGGAGACCCAGTACTTC.

This clonotype was detected a few times. J is TRBJ2-5 and V is TRBV5-6; D is perhaps TRBD1 or TRBD2 (6 bases each). Trimming took 0 bases from V and 4 from J, leaving 10 bases between them. Germline V gene lookup returns CDR1 SGHDT and CDR2 YYEEEE. The CDR3 consists of 14 residues. The DNA of the CDR3 is TGTGCCAGCAGCTTGGAACCGGGGGCAGAGACCCAGTACTTC. Protein product: CASSLEPGAETQYF.

This chain uses TRBV7-2 with TRBJ2-2, with D possibly being TRBD2 (5 bases). Trimming cost V 5 bases and J 1 base, with 14 bases left between them. Germline V gene data show CDR1 as SGHTA and CDR2 as FQGNSA. There are 16 residues in the CDR3. The CDR3 DNA is TGTGCCAGCAGCCAAAGAGGGATGAGGAACACCGGGGAGCTGTTTTTT. It translates to CASSQRGMRNTGELFF.

CDR3 bases: TGCAGCGTTGATAGGATTAGCGGGAGTAGGAATGAGCAGTTCTTC. Translated, it gives CSVDRISGSRNEQFF. V gene TRBV29-1 combines with J gene TRBJ2-1, with TRBD2 matching 9 bases. Germline assignment: CDR1 SQVTM and CDR2 ANQGSEA. CDR3 length: 15 amino acids. Trimming cost V 3 bases and J 7 bases; bases outside gene matches: 10.

This chain links TRBV9 with TRBJ2-1, with 12 positions matching TRBD2. J was trimmed by 7 bases and V by 4 bases; bases with no gene match: 9. This CDR3 is built from 16 residues. CDR1 is SGDLS and CDR2 is YYNGEE in the germline V gene. CDR3 sequence: CASSSQLAGGSNEQFF. CDR3 in DNA: TGTGCCAGCAGCTCCCAACTAGCGGGAGGAAGTAATGAGCAGTTCTTC.

The V and J genes are TRBV4-1 and TRBJ2-4; D might be TRBD1 or TRBD2, each matching 5 bases. The DNA matches TRBJ2-7 better at its end, which makes the J call doubtful. The CDR3 has 16 amino acids. CDR1 and CDR2 (germline): MGHRA, YSYEKL. The CDR3 loop is CASSHIGARPGYEQYF. Written as DNA, the CDR3 is TGCGCCAGCAGCCACATCGGGGCCCGACCTGGTTACGAGCAGTACTTC.

This clonotype was counted a few times. The rearrangement uses TRBV6-5 and TRBJ2-5; D perhaps matches TRBD1 (6 bases). Trimming stripped 1 base from V and 9 bases from J, with 12 bases between. Germline CDR1 MNHEY, CDR2 SVGAGI. The CDR3 runs to 13 residues. The CDR3 sequence: CASSYWDTSSQYF. The DNA of the CDR3 is TGTGCCAGCAGTTACTGGGACACCTCGTCCCAGTACTTC.

The chain links TRBV20-1 to TRBJ2-1; TRBD2 matches at 8 bases. The CDR3 contains 15 residues. The V gene end was trimmed by 3 bases and the J gene end by 9 bases; junction bases not matched to a gene: 13. Per germline, CDR1 DFQATT and CDR2 SNEGSKA (reference sequence). The CDR3, as DNA: TGCAGTGCTAGCCGAGGGACTAGTGATTGGGTTGAGCAGTTCTTC. Its protein is CSASRGTSDWVEQFF.

The gene calls are TRBV4-1 and TRBJ2-1; the D is unclear. CDR1 and CDR2 (germline): MGHRA, YSYEKL. The CDR3 runs 16 residues. Trimming took off 0 bases at V and 8 bases at J, with 17 bases between the two ends. The DNA of the CDR3 is TGCGCCAGCAGCCAAGAAGCAGGAGAAAGCCCAGATGAGCAGTTCTTC. Translating it yields CASSQEAGESPDEQFF.